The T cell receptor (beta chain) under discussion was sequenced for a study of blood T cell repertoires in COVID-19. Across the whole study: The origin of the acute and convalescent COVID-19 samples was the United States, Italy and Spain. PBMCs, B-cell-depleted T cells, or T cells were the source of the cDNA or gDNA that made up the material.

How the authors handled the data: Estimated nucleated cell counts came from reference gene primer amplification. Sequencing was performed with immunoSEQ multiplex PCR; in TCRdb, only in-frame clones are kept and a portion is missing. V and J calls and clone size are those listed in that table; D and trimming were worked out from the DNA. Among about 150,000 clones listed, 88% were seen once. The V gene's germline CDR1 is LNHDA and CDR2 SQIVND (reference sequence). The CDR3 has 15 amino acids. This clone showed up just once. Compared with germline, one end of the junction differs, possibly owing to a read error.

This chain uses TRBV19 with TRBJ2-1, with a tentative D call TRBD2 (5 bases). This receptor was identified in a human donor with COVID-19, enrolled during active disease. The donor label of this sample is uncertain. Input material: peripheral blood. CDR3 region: CASSMWLEGYNEQFF. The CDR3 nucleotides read TGTGCAAGTAGTATGTGGCTAGAGGGTTACAATGAGCAGTTCTTC.